This is a list of T cell receptor beta chains from one sample in a study of OX40 agonist ivuxolimab in advanced cancers. Produced via immunoSEQ multiplex PCR; TCRdb's table is partial and in-frame only. The repertoire holds 35,000 to 55,000 clones, with 82% as singletons. Sequenced material: CD4+ or CD8+ T cells sorted from blood, taken in a trial of the OX40 agonist ivuxolimab. Source of these receptors: an adult with an advanced solid tumor such as melanoma, head and neck, liver or kidney cancer. The CDR3 runs from the conserved cysteine through the conserved F or W. A D gene is named only where the DNA matches it firmly. Clone size is not always given. Where it is, it says once, few, many or a class for expanded clones.

CDR3aa: CASSELSGGYNEQFF
CDR3nt: TGCGCCAGCAGTGAGTTGAGCGGGGGTTACAATGAGCAGTTCTTC
d_gene: TRBD2
v_gene: TRBV10-2
abundance: .
len: 15
j_gene: TRBJ2-1

CDR3aa: CASSRQISGQYF
CDR3nt: TGTGCCAGCAGTCGACAGATTTCAGGGCAGTACTTC
d_gene: .
v_gene: TRBV28
abundance: .
len: 12
j_gene: TRBJ2-7

CDR3aa: CASSLVSSQGIGAETQYF
CDR3nt: TGTGCCAGCAGCTTAGTTTCCTCACAGGGGATAGGAGCGGAGACCCAGTACTTC
d_gene: TRBD1
v_gene: TRBV11-3
abundance: .
len: 18
j_gene: TRBJ2-5

CDR3aa: CASSAGQGSPLHF
CDR3nt: TGCGCCAGCAGCGCGGGACAGGGGTCACCCCTCCACTTT
d_gene: TRBD1
v_gene: TRBV5-1
abundance: .
len: 13
j_gene: TRBJ1-6

CDR3aa: CSVTGTVNNEQFF
CDR3nt: TGCAGCGTGACCGGGACAGTTAACAATGAGCAGTTCTTC
d_gene: TRBD1
v_gene: TRBV29-1
abundance: .
len: 13
j_gene: TRBJ2-1

CDR3aa: CASSLGGRTGELFF
CDR3nt: TGTGCCAGCAGTTTAGGGGGACGAACCGGGGAGCTGTTTTTT
d_gene: .
v_gene: TRBV28
abundance: .
len: 14
j_gene: TRBJ2-2

CDR3aa: CASSRWDNEKLFF
CDR3nt: TGTGCCAGCAGCCGATGGGATAATGAAAAACTGTTTTTT
d_gene: .
v_gene: TRBV14
abundance: .
len: 13
j_gene: TRBJ1-4

CDR3aa: CASSIPDGELFF
CDR3nt: TGTGCCAGTAGCATTCCGGACGGGGAGCTGTTTTTT
d_gene: .
v_gene: TRBV19
abundance: .
len: 12
j_gene: TRBJ2-2

CDR3aa: CASSLEPRAGDGYTF
CDR3nt: TGTGCCAGCAGCTTGGAACCCAGAGCAGGGGATGGCTACACCTTC
d_gene: .
v_gene: TRBV5-6
abundance: once
len: 15
j_gene: TRBJ1-2

CDR3aa: CSVEQGVTEAFF
CDR3nt: TGCAGCGTTGAACAGGGGGTGACTGAAGCTTTCTTT
d_gene: TRBD1
v_gene: TRBV29-1
abundance: .
len: 12
j_gene: TRBJ1-1

CDR3aa: CASSRRLRETQYF
CDR3nt: TGTGCCAGCAGCAGGCGACTCCGAGAGACCCAGTACTTC
d_gene: .
v_gene: TRBV27
abundance: .
len: 13
j_gene: TRBJ2-5

CDR3aa: CASRRSSGNTIYF
CDR3nt: TGTGCCAGTAGAAGAAGCTCTGGAAACACCATATATTTT
d_gene: .
v_gene: TRBV19
abundance: .
len: 13
j_gene: TRBJ1-3

CDR3aa: CASSLRAGKGTDTQYF
CDR3nt: TGTGCCAGCAGCTTAAGGGCTGGTAAGGGCACAGATACGCAGTATTTT
d_gene: .
v_gene: TRBV11-2
abundance: once
len: 16
j_gene: TRBJ2-3

CDR3aa: CASSVEVNTGELFF
CDR3nt: TGTGCCAGCAGCGTGGAGGTGAACACCGGGGAGCTGTTTTTT
d_gene: .
v_gene: TRBV7-2
abundance: .
len: 14
j_gene: TRBJ2-2

CDR3aa: CASSPWDRGADTQYF
CDR3nt: TGTGCCAGCAGCCCCTGGGACAGGGGGGCAGATACGCAGTATTTT
d_gene: TRBD1
v_gene: TRBV11-1
abundance: .
len: 15
j_gene: TRBJ2-3

CDR3aa: CSASGGSSYNEQFF
CDR3nt: TGCAGCGCGAGCGGGGGCAGCTCCTACAATGAGCAGTTCTTC
d_gene: TRBD2
v_gene: TRBV29-1
abundance: .
len: 14
j_gene: TRBJ2-1

CDR3aa: CASSGSSSYNSPLHF
CDR3nt: TGTGCCAGCAGTGGGTCGAGCTCCTATAATTCACCCCTCCACTTT
d_gene: .
v_gene: TRBV25-1
abundance: .
len: 15
j_gene: TRBJ1-6

CDR3aa: CAWRGSSYNEQFF
CDR3nt: TGTGCCTGGAGGGGTAGCTCCTACAATGAGCAGTTCTTC
d_gene: .
v_gene: TRBV30
abundance: .
len: 13
j_gene: TRBJ2-1

CDR3aa: CSVEDPGGKNEQFF
CDR3nt: TGCAGCGTTGAAGACCCGGGGGGGAAGAATGAGCAGTTCTTC
d_gene: TRBD2
v_gene: TRBV29-1
abundance: .
len: 14
j_gene: TRBJ2-1

CDR3aa: CASSEGIYEQYF
CDR3nt: TGTGCCAGCTCTGAGGGGATCTACGAGCAGTACTTC
d_gene: .
v_gene: TRBV28
abundance: .
len: 12
j_gene: TRBJ2-7

CDR3aa: CASSVFPPQEEGHGYTF
CDR3nt: TGTGCCAGCAGCGTTTTCCCCCCCCAGGAGGAGGGGCATGGCTACACCTTC
d_gene: .
v_gene: TRBV28
abundance: .
len: 17
j_gene: TRBJ1-2

CDR3aa: CASSERTVAFF
CDR3nt: TGTGCCAGTAGTGAAAGGACAGTAGCTTTCTTT
d_gene: .
v_gene: TRBV19
abundance: once
len: 11
j_gene: TRBJ1-1

CDR3aa: CASSGLPGQGFGYTF
CDR3nt: TGTGCCAGCAGCGGACTACCGGGACAGGGGTTTGGCTACACCTTC
d_gene: TRBD1
v_gene: TRBV5-5
abundance: .
len: 15
j_gene: TRBJ1-2

CDR3aa: CASSPVGDNSPLHF
CDR3nt: TGTGCCAGCAGCCCGGTCGGGGATAATTCACCCCTCCACTTT
d_gene: .
v_gene: TRBV5-6
abundance: few
len: 14
j_gene: TRBJ1-6

CDR3aa: CAGQDGQGVYGYTF
CDR3nt: TGTGCCGGACAAGACGGACAGGGGGTCTATGGCTACACCTTC
d_gene: TRBD1
v_gene: TRBV2
abundance: .
len: 14
j_gene: TRBJ1-2

CDR3aa: CASSLQGGGGYTF
CDR3nt: TGTGCCAGTAGTCTCCAGGGGGGCGGTGGCTACACCTTC
d_gene: TRBD1
v_gene: TRBV19
abundance: medium-sized
len: 13
j_gene: TRBJ1-2

CDR3aa: CASSLRTGLGNTIYF
CDR3nt: TGTGCCAGCAGCCTCCGGACAGGGCTTGGAAACACCATATATTTT
d_gene: TRBD1
v_gene: TRBV7-6
abundance: .
len: 15
j_gene: TRBJ1-3

CDR3aa: CASSEAQGGLATGELFF
CDR3nt: TGTGCCAGCAGTGAAGCGCAAGGAGGGCTAGCCACCGGGGAGCTGTTTTTT
d_gene: .
v_gene: TRBV6-1
abundance: once
len: 17
j_gene: TRBJ2-2

CDR3aa: CASSQDWGQASTDTQYF
CDR3nt: TGTGCCAGCAGCCAAGATTGGGGCCAGGCTAGCACAGATACGCAGTATTTT
d_gene: .
v_gene: TRBV14
abundance: .
len: 17
j_gene: TRBJ2-3

CDR3aa: CASSHEGRYNEQFF
CDR3nt: TGTGCCAGCAGCCACGAGGGCCGGTACAATGAGCAGTTCTTC
d_gene: .
v_gene: TRBV4-2
abundance: .
len: 14
j_gene: TRBJ2-1

CDR3aa: CASSQGLNYGYTF
CDR3nt: TGTGCCAGCAGTCAAGGGCTAAACTATGGCTACACCTTC
d_gene: .
v_gene: TRBV6-5
abundance: .
len: 13
j_gene: TRBJ1-2

CDR3aa: CASSTRGNEKLFF
CDR3nt: TGTGCCAGCAGTACAAGGGGGAATGAAAAACTGTTTTTT
d_gene: .
v_gene: TRBV2
abundance: .
len: 13
j_gene: TRBJ1-4

CDR3aa: CASSRAGGLNYEQYF
CDR3nt: TGTGCCAGCAGTCGCGCGGGGGGACTAAACTACGAGCAGTACTTC
d_gene: TRBD2
v_gene: TRBV28
abundance: once
len: 15
j_gene: TRBJ2-7

CDR3aa: CASSSVQGDYGYTF
CDR3nt: TGTGCCAGCAGCTCGGTACAGGGCGACTATGGCTACACCTTC
d_gene: .
v_gene: TRBV5-4
abundance: .
len: 14
j_gene: TRBJ1-2

CDR3aa: CASRRLAGSGELFF
CDR3nt: TGTGCCAGCCGGCGACTAGCGGGGTCCGGGGAGCTGTTTTTT
d_gene: TRBD2
v_gene: TRBV7-3
abundance: .
len: 14
j_gene: TRBJ2-2

CDR3aa: CATSLPTGGTPFF
CDR3nt: TGTGCCACCAGCCTCCCAACCGGCGGGACTCCTTTCTTC
d_gene: .
v_gene: TRBV15
abundance: .
len: 13
j_gene: TRBJ2-7

CDR3aa: CASSPSGFDSPLHF
CDR3nt: TGTGCCAGCTCACCATCAGGGTTTGATTCACCCCTCCACTTT
d_gene: .
v_gene: TRBV18
abundance: .
len: 14
j_gene: TRBJ1-6

CDR3aa: CASSRGGNSYEQYF
CDR3nt: TGTGCCAGCAGCCGGGGCGGGAACTCCTACGAGCAGTACTTC
d_gene: .
v_gene: TRBV5-8
abundance: .
len: 14
j_gene: TRBJ2-7

CDR3aa: CASSPSREETQYF
CDR3nt: TGTGCCAGCTCACCATCCCGGGAAGAGACCCAGTACTTC
d_gene: .
v_gene: TRBV18
abundance: .
len: 13
j_gene: TRBJ2-5

CDR3aa: CATGNNEQYF
CDR3nt: TGTGCCACGGGGAACAACGAGCAGTACTTC
d_gene: .
v_gene: TRBV10-3
abundance: .
len: 10
j_gene: TRBJ2-7

CDR3aa: CASRPKGGSYRGVTSNSPLHF
CDR3nt: TGTGCAAGTCGCCCCAAAGGAGGGTCTTATAGGGGGGTGACGAGTAATTCACCCCTCCACTTT
d_gene: .
v_gene: TRBV12-2
abundance: .
len: 21
j_gene: TRBJ1-6

CDR3aa: CASSGEVRVDVDSNEQFF
CDR3nt: TGTGCCAGCAGTGGAGAAGTGCGGGTCGACGTGGATTCCAATGAGCAGTTCTTC
d_gene: .
v_gene: TRBV25-1
abundance: once
len: 18
j_gene: TRBJ2-1

CDR3aa: CASSVRTSGGGADTQYF
CDR3nt: TGCGCCAGCAGCGTAAGGACTAGCGGGGGGGGCGCAGATACGCAGTATTTT
d_gene: TRBD2
v_gene: TRBV5-1
abundance: .
len: 17
j_gene: TRBJ2-3